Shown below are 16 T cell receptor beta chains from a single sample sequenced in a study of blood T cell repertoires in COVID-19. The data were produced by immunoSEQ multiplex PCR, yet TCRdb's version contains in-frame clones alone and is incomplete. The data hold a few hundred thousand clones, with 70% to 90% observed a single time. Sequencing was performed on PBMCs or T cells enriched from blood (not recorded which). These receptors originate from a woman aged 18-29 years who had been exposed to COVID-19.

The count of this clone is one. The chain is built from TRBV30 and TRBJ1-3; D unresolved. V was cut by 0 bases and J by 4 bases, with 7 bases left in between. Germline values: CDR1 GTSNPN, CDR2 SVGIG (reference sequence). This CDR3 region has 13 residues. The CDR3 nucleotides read TGTGCCTGGAGTGTACAAGCGGGAAACACCATATATTTT. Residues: CAWSVQAGNTIYF. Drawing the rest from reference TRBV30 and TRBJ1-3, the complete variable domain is SQTIHQWPATLVQPVGSPLSLECTVEGTSNPNLYWYRQAAGRGLQLLFYSVGIGQISSEVPQNLSASRPQDRQFILSSKKLLLSDSGFYLCAWSVQAGNTIYFGEGSWLTVV.

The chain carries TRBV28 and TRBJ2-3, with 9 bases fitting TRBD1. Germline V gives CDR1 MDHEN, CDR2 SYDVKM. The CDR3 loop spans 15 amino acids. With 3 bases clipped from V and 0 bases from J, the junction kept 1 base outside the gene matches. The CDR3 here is CASSFGQGSTDTQYF. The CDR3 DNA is TGTGCCAGCAGTTTCGGACAGGGGAGCACAGATACGCAGTATTTT.

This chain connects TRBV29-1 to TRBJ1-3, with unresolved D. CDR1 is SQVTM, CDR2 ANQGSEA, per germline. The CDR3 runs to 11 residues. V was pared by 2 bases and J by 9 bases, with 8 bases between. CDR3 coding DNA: TGCAGCGTTGAATTGCGGAGCACCATATATTTT. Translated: CSVELRSTIYF.

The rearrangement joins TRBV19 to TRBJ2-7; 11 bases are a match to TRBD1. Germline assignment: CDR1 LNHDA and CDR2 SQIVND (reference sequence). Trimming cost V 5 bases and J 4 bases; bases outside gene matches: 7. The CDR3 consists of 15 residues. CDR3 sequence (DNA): TGTGCCAGTAGTCGGATGGACAGGGGGCAATACGAGCAGTACTTC. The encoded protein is CASSRMDRGQYEQYF.

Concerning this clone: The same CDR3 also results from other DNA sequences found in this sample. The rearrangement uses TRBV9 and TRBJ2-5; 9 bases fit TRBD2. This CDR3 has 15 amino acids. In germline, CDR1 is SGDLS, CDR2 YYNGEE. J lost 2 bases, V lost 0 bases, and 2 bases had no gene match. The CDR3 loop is CASSVGTSEQETQYF. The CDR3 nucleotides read TGTGCCAGCAGCGTAGGGACTAGCGAACAAGAGACCCAGTACTTC.

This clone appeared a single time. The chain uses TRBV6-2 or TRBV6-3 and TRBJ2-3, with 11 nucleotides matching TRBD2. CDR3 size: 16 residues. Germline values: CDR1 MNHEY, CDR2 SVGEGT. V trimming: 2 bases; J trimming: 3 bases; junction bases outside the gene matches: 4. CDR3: CASSYGLAGRTDTQYF. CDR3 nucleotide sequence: TGTGCCAGCAGTTACGGACTAGCGGGCAGGACAGATACGCAGTATTTT.

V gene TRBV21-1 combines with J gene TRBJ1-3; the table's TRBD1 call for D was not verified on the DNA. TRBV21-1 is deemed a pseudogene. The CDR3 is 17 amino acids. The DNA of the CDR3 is TGTGCCAGCAGCAAAGTCGTAGGCAGACACTCTGGAAACACCATATATTTT. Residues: CASSKVVGRHSGNTIYF.

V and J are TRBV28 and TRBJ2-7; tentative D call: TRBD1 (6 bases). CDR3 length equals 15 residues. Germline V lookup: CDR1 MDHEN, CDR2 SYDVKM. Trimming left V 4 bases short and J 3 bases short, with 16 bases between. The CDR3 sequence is CASSSMGSGDYEQYF. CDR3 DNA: TGTGCCAGCAGTTCTATGGGTTCAGGGGACTACGAGCAGTACTTC.

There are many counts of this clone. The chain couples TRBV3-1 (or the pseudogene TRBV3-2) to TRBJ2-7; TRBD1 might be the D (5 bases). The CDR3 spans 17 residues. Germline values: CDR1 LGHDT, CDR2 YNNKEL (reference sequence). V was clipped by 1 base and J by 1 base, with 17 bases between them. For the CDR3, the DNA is TGTGCCAGCAGCCAAGCTCCCCAGGGAAGGTTTTCCTACGAGCAGTACTTC. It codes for CASSQAPQGRFSYEQYF.

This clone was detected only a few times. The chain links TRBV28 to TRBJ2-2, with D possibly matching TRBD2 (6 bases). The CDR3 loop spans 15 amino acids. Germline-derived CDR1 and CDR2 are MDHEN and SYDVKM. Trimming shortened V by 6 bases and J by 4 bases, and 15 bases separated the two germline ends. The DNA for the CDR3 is TGTGCCAGCAGATCTCGGAGGGCCGGCACCGGGGAGCTGTTTTTT. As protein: CASRSRRAGTGELFF.

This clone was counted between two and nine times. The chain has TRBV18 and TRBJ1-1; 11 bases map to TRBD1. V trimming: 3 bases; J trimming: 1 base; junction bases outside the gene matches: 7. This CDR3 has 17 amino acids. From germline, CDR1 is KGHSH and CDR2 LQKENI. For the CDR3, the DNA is TGTGCCAGCTCACCGCGCGGGACAGGGGGTTCGAACACTGAAGCTTTCTTT. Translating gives CASSPRGTGGSNTEAFF.

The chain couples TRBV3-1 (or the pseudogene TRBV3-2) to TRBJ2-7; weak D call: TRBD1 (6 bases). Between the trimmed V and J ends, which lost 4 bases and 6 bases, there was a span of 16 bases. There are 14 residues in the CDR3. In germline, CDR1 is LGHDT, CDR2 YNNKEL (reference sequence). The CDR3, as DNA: TGTGCCAGCAGCCGGGGATCCTACAGGGTCGAGCAGTACTTC. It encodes CASSRGSYRVEQYF.

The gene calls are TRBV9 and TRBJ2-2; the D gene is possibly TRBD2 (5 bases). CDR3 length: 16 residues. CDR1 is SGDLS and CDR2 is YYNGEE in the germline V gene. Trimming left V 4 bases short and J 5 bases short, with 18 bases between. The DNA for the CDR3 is TGTGCCAGCAGCCCTCGTATGGGGAGAGGAACCGGGGAGCTGTTTTTT. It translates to CASSPRMGRGTGELFF.

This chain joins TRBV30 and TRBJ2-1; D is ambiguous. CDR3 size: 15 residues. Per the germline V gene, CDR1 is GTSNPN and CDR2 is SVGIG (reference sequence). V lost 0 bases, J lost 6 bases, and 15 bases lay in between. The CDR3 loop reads CAWSVLGRTGNEQFF. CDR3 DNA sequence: TGTGCCTGGAGTGTTCTCGGCAGAACGGGCAATGAGCAGTTCTTC.

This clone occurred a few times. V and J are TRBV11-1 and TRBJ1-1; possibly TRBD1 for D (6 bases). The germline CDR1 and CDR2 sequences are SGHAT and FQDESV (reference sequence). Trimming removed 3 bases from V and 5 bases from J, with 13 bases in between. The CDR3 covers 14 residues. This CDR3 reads CASSLTTGGTEAFF. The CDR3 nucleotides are TGTGCCAGCAGCTTGACGACAGGTGGGACTGAAGCTTTCTTT.

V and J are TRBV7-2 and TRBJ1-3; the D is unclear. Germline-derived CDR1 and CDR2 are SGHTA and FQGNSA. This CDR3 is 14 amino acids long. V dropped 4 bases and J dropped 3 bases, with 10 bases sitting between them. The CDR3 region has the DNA TGTGCCAGCAGCTCCGAAGTCGGTGGAAACACCATATATTTT. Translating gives CASSSEVGGNTIYF.